The 18 T cell receptor beta chains given below trace back to one sample, sequenced in a study of blood T cell repertoires in COVID-19. Assay used: immunoSEQ multiplex PCR; TCRdb lists only in-frame clones, some missing. The sample includes fewer than 130,000 clones, around 90% of them seen just once. The sequenced sample was peripheral blood. The receptors originated from a human donor in a cohort sampled during active COVID-19.

V and J are TRBV29-1 and TRBJ2-5; 11 nucleotides align to TRBD2. V lost 7 bases, J lost 3 bases, and 4 bases stayed unmatched. Germline V gene lookup returns CDR1 SQVTM and CDR2 ANQGSEA. CDR3 length: 13 residues. The CDR3: CSAETSGEETQYF. DNA of the CDR3: TGCAGCGCAGAGACTAGCGGGGAAGAGACCCAGTACTTC.

This chain uses TRBV18 with TRBJ2-6; TRBD1 is a possible D gene (5 bases). CDR1 and CDR2 from the germline V gene are KGHSH and LQKENI. Trimming stripped 3 bases from V and 0 bases from J, with 6 bases between. This CDR3 comprises 15 residues. The CDR3 DNA reads as TGTGCCAGCTCACCTGGGGCCTCTGGGGCCAACGTCCTGACTTTC. It translates to CASSPGASGANVLTF.

The chain uses TRBV18 and TRBJ1-2; 12 nucleotides match TRBD1. Trimming cost V 6 bases and J 8 bases; bases outside gene matches: 4. This CDR3 has 13 amino acids. CDR1 KGHSH and CDR2 LQKENI come from the germline V gene. The CDR3 DNA is TGTGCCAGCTCGGGGACAGGGGGCGCAGGCTACACCTTC. It translates to CASSGTGGAGYTF.

V gene TRBV4-3 combines with J gene TRBJ2-7, with TRBD2 identical over 13 bases. The CDR3 totals 15 residues. Germline V gives CDR1 LGHNA, CDR2 YSLEER. Unmatched junction bases numbered 2, after V lost 5 bases and J lost 1 base. CDR3 loop: CASSRTSGSSYEQYF. In nucleotides, the CDR3 is TGCGCCAGCAGCAGGACTAGCGGGAGTTCCTACGAGCAGTACTTC.

V is TRBV18 and J is TRBJ2-4; 8 nucleotides align to TRBD2. Germline V gives CDR1 KGHSH, CDR2 LQKENI. With V trimmed by 2 bases and J by 7 bases, 4 bases remained unmatched. CDR3 length: 14 residues. The CDR3 reads CASSPSGSLNIQYF. The CDR3 nucleotides are TGTGCCAGCTCACCAAGCGGGAGTCTGAACATTCAGTACTTC.

The chain is built from TRBV10-3 and TRBJ2-6, with 8 nucleotides matching TRBD1. The CDR3 spans 16 residues. J lost 3 bases, V lost 7 bases, and 8 bases had no gene match. Germline lookup yields CDR1 ENHRY and CDR2 SYGVKD. The CDR3 region has the DNA TGTGCCATCAAACAGGACAGGGAGTATGGGGCCAACGTCCTGACTTTC. Protein sequence: CAIKQDREYGANVLTF.

The chain recombines TRBV2 with TRBJ2-5; 10 nucleotides agree with TRBD1. Trimming cost V 4 bases and J 0 bases; bases outside gene matches: 8. Germline CDR1 and CDR2: SNHLY and FYNNEI. The CDR3 runs 17 residues. The CDR3 is CASSGGQGHIYQETQYF. CDR3 DNA sequence: TGTGCCAGCAGTGGGGGACAGGGGCATATTTACCAAGAGACCCAGTACTTC.

The chain is built from TRBV7-8 and TRBJ1-2, with D possibly matching TRBD1 (5 bases). Trimming took off 2 bases at V and 8 bases at J, with 18 bases between the two ends. The CDR3 is 15 amino acids. CDR1 and CDR2 (germline): SGHVS, FQNEAQ. DNA of the CDR3: TGTGCCAGCAGCTTATCCGTGGGGGGAGGAGAAGGCTACACCTTC. Amino acids: CASSLSVGGGEGYTF.

The chain is built from TRBV18 and TRBJ2-7; 7 bases are shared with TRBD2. Germline V gene lookup returns CDR1 KGHSH and CDR2 LQKENI. This CDR3 has 14 amino acids. The V and J ends lost 2 bases and 3 bases, in that order; junction bases with no gene match: 4. The CDR3 reads CASSPGGRGYEQYF. The CDR3 DNA follows: TGTGCCAGCTCACCAGGGGGGAGGGGCTACGAGCAGTACTTC.

V gene TRBV27 combines with J gene TRBJ2-5; possibly TRBD2 for D (6 bases). This CDR3 contains 15 residues. CDR1 and CDR2 from the germline V gene are MNHEY and SMNVEV (reference sequence). Trimming removed 8 bases from V and 4 bases from J, with 20 bases in between. The CDR3 sequence: CASSTWGEVGETQYF. The DNA of the CDR3 is TGTGCCAGCTCCACATGGGGGGAGGTGGGAGAGACCCAGTACTTC.

J is TRBJ1-2 and V is TRBV5-1; perhaps TRBD1 as D (5 bases). V dropped 3 bases and J dropped 6 bases, with 9 bases sitting between them. CDR1 is SGHRS and CDR2 is YFSETQ in the germline V gene. The CDR3 consists of 12 residues. In DNA form, the CDR3 reads TGCGCCAGCAGCTACGACAGAGATGGCTACACCTTC. Translation gives CASSYDRDGYTF. Drawing the rest from reference TRBV5-1 and TRBJ1-2, the complete variable domain is KAGVTQTPRYLIKTRGQQVTLSCSPISGHRSVSWYQQTPGQGLQFLFEYFSETQRNKGNFPGRFSGRQFSNSRSEMNVSTLELGDSALYLCASSYDRDGYTFGSGTRLTVV.

The chain employs TRBV4-1 and TRBJ2-2; D gene ambiguous. V lost 1 base and J lost 7, with 7 bases in between. Per the germline V gene, CDR1 is MGHRA and CDR2 is YSYEKL. This CDR3 has 13 residues. This chain's CDR3 is CASSQAISGELFF. The CDR3 nucleotides read TGCGCCAGCAGCCAAGCTATTAGCGGGGAGCTGTTTTTT.

The chain links TRBV7-3 to TRBJ2-5; D remains ambiguous. In germline, CDR1 is SGHTA, CDR2 FQGTGA. The germline V and J ends were trimmed by 0 bases and 5 bases, with 10 bases remaining between them. This CDR3 comprises 14 residues. This chain's CDR3 is CASSLTGYSETQYF. The CDR3 nucleotides read TGTGCCAGCAGCTTAACGGGCTATTCCGAGACCCAGTACTTC.

This chain connects TRBV3-1 (or the pseudogene TRBV3-2) to TRBJ2-1; 16 nucleotides agree with TRBD2. This CDR3 has 20 amino acids. The germline V gene has CDR1 LGHDT and CDR2 YNNKEL (reference sequence). J was trimmed by 0 bases and V by 7 bases; bases with no gene match: 12. This CDR3 is CASKRDPGLAGGSSYNEQFF. The CDR3 region has the DNA TGTGCCAGCAAAAGGGACCCGGGACTAGCGGGAGGGAGCTCCTACAATGAGCAGTTCTTC.

This chain joins TRBV4-1 and TRBJ1-1, with 7 bases fitting TRBD1. V lost 3 bases to trimming and J lost 3 bases; unmatched junction nucleotides: 1. CDR1 and CDR2 from the germline V gene are MGHRA and YSYEKL. This CDR3 contains 13 residues. The CDR3 region is CASSHDRDTEAFF. The DNA for the CDR3 is TGCGCCAGCAGCCATGACAGGGACACTGAAGCTTTCTTT.

This clone occurred once. V usage is TRBV7-2 and J usage is TRBJ2-7; 8 bases fit TRBD2. With V trimmed by 7 bases and J by 0 bases, 8 bases remained unmatched. Germline CDR1 SGHTA, CDR2 FQGNSA. CDR3 length: 15 residues. The CDR3 sequence is CASNWVAGSSYEQYF. The CDR3, as DNA: TGTGCCAGCAACTGGGTAGCGGGGAGCTCCTACGAGCAGTACTTC.

This chain links TRBV4-1 with TRBJ1-3; 8 positions match TRBD1. The CDR3 extends over 16 amino acids. V lost 2 bases to trimming and J lost 2 bases; unmatched junction nucleotides: 5. Looked up from germline, CDR1 is MGHRA and CDR2 is YSYEKL. CDR3 in DNA: TGCGCCAGCAGCCAAATCGACAGGGGCCCTGGAAACACCATATATTTT. Protein sequence: CASSQIDRGPGNTIYF.

The chain carries TRBV27 and TRBJ2-1, with 9 bases identical to TRBD2. The CDR3 has 16 amino acids. The germline CDR1 and CDR2 sequences are MNHEY and SMNVEV (reference sequence). V shed 0 bases and J 4 bases; nucleotides not matched to a gene: 4. The CDR3 is CASSLSGLALYNEQFF. CDR3 bases: TGTGCCAGCAGTTTATCGGGACTAGCATTATACAATGAGCAGTTCTTC.